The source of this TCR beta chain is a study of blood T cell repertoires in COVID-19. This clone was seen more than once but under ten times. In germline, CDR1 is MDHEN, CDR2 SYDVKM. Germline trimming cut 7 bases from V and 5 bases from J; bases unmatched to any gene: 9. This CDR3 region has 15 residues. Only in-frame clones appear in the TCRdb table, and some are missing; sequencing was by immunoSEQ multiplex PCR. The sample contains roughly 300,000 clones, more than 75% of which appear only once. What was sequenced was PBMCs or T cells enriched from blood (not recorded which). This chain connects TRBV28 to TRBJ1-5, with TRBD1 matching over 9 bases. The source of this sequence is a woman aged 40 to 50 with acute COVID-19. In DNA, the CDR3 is TGTGCCAGCACCCGTGGGGACAGGGATTATCAGCCCCAGCATTTT. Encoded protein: CASTRGDRDYQPQHF.